These 8 T cell receptor beta chains originate from one sample sequenced in a study of blood T cell repertoires in COVID-19 (dated by TCRdb to 2019 to 2021). Receptor libraries were prepared by the immunoSEQ multiplex PCR assay. The immuneACCESS repertoire file appears here via TCRdb, limited to in-frame rearrangements. These files lack a portion of the clones; in checked studies, under half of the deficit traces to unresolved V genes, and the cause of the others is not known. The sample table lists 300,000 or so clones, 86% of them with a count of one. Clones ranked in the top ten supply 10% of the sample. The sample was PBMCs or T cells enriched from blood (not recorded which). These receptors all stem from a woman younger than 35 who had recovered from COVID-19.

This chain uses TRBV18 with TRBJ1-2; 12 positions match TRBD1. The CDR3 spans 16 residues. CDR1 KGHSH and CDR2 LQKENI come from the germline V gene. Trimming took 4 bases from V and 3 from J; bases not matched to a gene: 6. The CDR3 here is CASSLTGTGGDYGYTF. The CDR3 nucleotides are TGTGCCAGCTCACTTACCGGGACAGGGGGCGACTATGGCTACACCTTC.

The chain links TRBV28 to TRBJ2-7; D gene unclear. Between the trimmed V and J ends, which lost 4 bases and 3 bases, there was a span of 4 bases. Germline V gene lookup returns CDR1 MDHEN and CDR2 SYDVKM. This CDR3 has 11 residues. The CDR3 DNA sequence: TGTGCCAGCAGTTCCTACTACGAGCAGTACTTC. Translated: CASSSYYEQYF. Drawing the rest from reference TRBV28 and TRBJ2-7, the complete variable domain is DVKVTQSSRYLVKRTGEKVFLECVQDMDHENMFWYRQDPGLGLRLIYFSYDVKMKEKGDIPEGYSVSREKKERFSLILESASTNQTSMYLCASSSYYEQYFGPGTRLTVT.

The V and J genes are TRBV24-1 and TRBJ2-7; 7 bases line up with TRBD1. The CDR3 totals 16 residues. Germline V gene data show CDR1 as KGHDR and CDR2 as SFDVKD. V dropped 2 bases and J dropped 5; count of bases not matched to a gene: 11. The CDR3 sequence is CATSDSSGGQFHEQYF. The CDR3 bases are TGTGCCACCAGTGATTCGAGTGGGGGACAGTTCCACGAGCAGTACTTC.

The chain links TRBV19 to TRBJ1-4; tentatively, D is TRBD1 (6 bases). The CDR3 runs 15 residues. Germline assignment: CDR1 LNHDA and CDR2 SQIVND (reference sequence). Trimming pared 3 bases from V and 6 bases from J, leaving 14 bases between. The CDR3 coding sequence is TGTGCCAGTAGTATTATTGGGGCAGGGGATGAAAAACTGTTTTTT. Translated, it gives CASSIIGAGDEKLFF.

V is TRBV18 and J is TRBJ2-1; 7 bases map to TRBD2. The trim removed 3 bases at V and 6 bases at J, leaving 11 bases unmatched. This CDR3 spans 16 amino acids. Germline V gene sequence: CDR1 KGHSH, CDR2 LQKENI. CDR3 nucleotide sequence: TGTGCCAGCTCACCCCCGATAGGGGAGGGAAGCAATGAGCAGTTCTTC. This translates into CASSPPIGEGSNEQFF.

The chain links TRBV5-1 to TRBJ2-1; no definite D call. V was shortened by 2 bases and J by 0 bases, with 6 bases between the two germline ends. The CDR3 loop spans 14 amino acids. CDR1 is SGHRS and CDR2 is YFSETQ in the germline V gene. The DNA of the CDR3 is TGCGCCAGCAGCTTTGAGAGCTCCTACAATGAGCAGTTCTTC. This codes for CASSFESSYNEQFF.

The table lists this clone with a count of one. The rearrangement joins TRBV18 to TRBJ1-5, with 9 bases aligning to TRBD1. Germline loops: CDR1 KGHSH, CDR2 LQKENI. This CDR3 spans 16 amino acids. Trimming cost V 5 bases and J 0 bases; bases outside gene matches: 5. The CDR3 DNA is TGTGCCAGCTCAGCACAGGGGGCGGTTAGCAATCAGCCCCAGCATTTT. Translating gives CASSAQGAVSNQPQHF.

J is TRBJ2-7 and V is TRBV11-2; 7 positions agree with TRBD1. Trimming at V came to 5 bases and at J to 4 bases, leaving 5 bases not matched to a gene. The CDR3 runs to 13 residues. CDR1 is SGHAT and CDR2 is FQNNGV in the germline V gene. CDR3 amino acids: CASSRDSRYEQYF. CDR3 coding DNA: TGTGCCAGCAGCCGGGACAGCCGGTACGAGCAGTACTTC. Filled out from reference TRBV11-2 and TRBJ2-7, the complete variable domain reads EAGVAQSPRYKIIEKRQSVAFWCNPISGHATLYWYQQILGQGPKLLIQFQNNGVVDDSQLPKDRFSAERLKGVDSTLKIQPAKLEDSAVYLCASSRDSRYEQYFGPGTRLTVT.